What follows describes a single T cell receptor beta chain. The entry originates in a study of blood T cell repertoires in COVID-19. Study at large: From T cells, B-cell-depleted T cells, or PBMCs came the material, which was cDNA or gDNA.

How the authors handled the data: Reference gene primer amplification in the assay estimated nucleated cell counts. Assay used: immunoSEQ multiplex PCR; TCRdb lists only in-frame clones, some missing. The V and J calls and clone size were taken over from that table, and D and trimming were inferred from the DNA. Seen here are 80,000 to 100,000 clones, less than 85% observed once, and the top ten hold approximately 10%. The CDR3 has 14 residues. The germline V and J ends were trimmed by 0 bases and 3 bases, with 9 bases remaining between them. Germline lookup yields CDR1 SGHRS and CDR2 YFSETQ. This receptor was identified in a man between 65 and 79 years old with active or convalescent COVID-19. This chain links TRBV5-1 with TRBJ1-1; no clear D. The material sequenced was peripheral blood. CDR3 bases: TGCGCCAGCAGCTTGGGCTTCGCGGACACTGAAGCTTTCTTT. Amino acid sequence: CASSLGFADTEAFF. Full variable domain (rest looked up from reference TRBV5-1 and TRBJ1-1): KAGVTQTPRYLIKTRGQQVTLSCSPISGHRSVSWYQQTPGQGLQFLFEYFSETQRNKGNFPGRFSGRQFSNSRSEMNVSTLELGDSALYLCASSLGFADTEAFFGQGTRLTVV.